A single sample is the source of the 11 T cell receptor beta chains below, sequenced in a study of technical replicates of blood from several donors. Produced via immunoSEQ multiplex PCR; TCRdb's table is partial and in-frame only. The sample holds 67,000 or so clones, around nine tenths seen once. Sequenced sample: T cells isolated from PBMCs. These receptors were obtained from a human donor in good health.

CDR3 coding DNA: TGTGCCAGCAGTCCTAGCGGGAGCTCCTACGAGCAGTACTTC. Protein: CASSPSGSSYEQYF. This chain joins TRBV9 and TRBJ2-7, with 10 bases lining up with TRBD2. After removal of 5 bases from V and 0 bases from J, the junction contained 2 bases not matched to a gene. CDR3 length: 14 amino acids. Germline V CDR1 and CDR2: SGDLS, YYNGEE.

The chain carries TRBV11-2 and TRBJ2-7; D not certain. The CDR3 length is 13 residues. V shed 1 base and J shed 3 bases, with 7 bases lying between them. Germline lookup yields CDR1 SGHAT and CDR2 FQNNGV. The CDR3, as DNA: TGTGCCAGCAGCTTAGTCAATGTCTACGAGCAGTACTTC. Its protein is CASSLVNVYEQYF.

This chain connects TRBV28 to TRBJ2-3; a weak D match, TRBD2 (6 bases). This CDR3 comprises 14 residues. Germline V gives CDR1 MDHEN, CDR2 SYDVKM. V lost 6 bases and J lost 11, with 21 bases in between. The CDR3 DNA sequence: TGTGCCAGCAGATTAGTAGCGGAACAACAGGAGCAGTATTTT. This translates into CASRLVAEQQEQYF. The variable domain in full, with the rest retrieved from reference TRBV28 and TRBJ2-3, is DVKVTQSSRYLVKRTGEKVFLECVQDMDHENMFWYRQDPGLGLRLIYFSYDVKMKEKGDIPEGYSVSREKKERFSLILESASTNQTSMYLCASRLVAEQQEQYFGPGTRLTVL.

V gene TRBV4-1 combines with J gene TRBJ1-2, with a tentative D call TRBD1 (6 bases). CDR3 length: 15 amino acids. Germline V gene lookup returns CDR1 MGHRA and CDR2 YSYEKL. Trimming took off 4 bases at V and 7 bases at J, with 19 bases between the two ends. The CDR3 DNA follows: TGCGCCAGCAGCCCACAAACAGGGTCTAGCGGTGGCTACACCTTC. Amino acid sequence: CASSPQTGSSGGYTF.

J is TRBJ2-1 and V is TRBV7-9; TRBD2 agrees at 8 bases. J gave up 5 bases and V 2 bases, and 8 bases lay outside the gene matches. Germline V CDR1 and CDR2: SEHNR, FQNEAQ (reference sequence). The CDR3 length is 16 residues. CDR3 sequence: CASSLSSGLGDNEQFF. DNA of the CDR3: TGTGCCAGCAGCTTATCCTCGGGACTAGGGGACAATGAGCAGTTCTTC.

The chain employs TRBV29-1 and TRBJ2-5; 7 bases map to TRBD1. J lost 4 bases, V lost 3 bases, and 8 bases had no gene match. The CDR3 is 14 residues long. CDR1 is SQVTM and CDR2 is ANQGSEA in the germline V gene. DNA for the CDR3: TGCAGCGTTGACAGGACAGGCGGCGGAGAGACCCAGTACTTC. It specifies CSVDRTGGGETQYF.

This CDR3 is CASSSYYEQYF. For the CDR3, the DNA is TGTGCCAGCAGCTCCTACTACGAGCAGTACTTC. This chain uses TRBV7-9 with TRBJ2-7; the D is unclear. CDR1 is SEHNR and CDR2 is FQNEAQ in the germline V gene (reference sequence). The V and J ends lost 4 bases and 3 bases respectively, with 4 bases between them. The CDR3 consists of 11 residues.

V is TRBV5-4 and J is TRBJ2-2; perhaps TRBD2 as D (6 bases). Germline CDR1 is SGHNT and CDR2 is YYREEE (reference sequence). Trimming cost V 4 bases and J 1 base, with 14 bases left between them. The CDR3 contains 16 residues. CDR3 protein: CASSPGGSGNTGELFF. The CDR3 nucleotides are TGTGCCAGCAGCCCGGGCGGTAGCGGGAACACCGGGGAGCTGTTTTTT.

The V gene is TRBV4-3, the J gene TRBJ2-2; the D gene is possibly TRBD2 (5 bases). The V gene's germline CDR1 is LGHNA and CDR2 YSLEER. The V end lost 2 bases, the J end lost 3 bases, and 7 bases lay between the germline ends. CDR3 size: 14 residues. CDR3 in DNA: TGCGCCAGCAGCCAATGGCGGGACACCGGGGAGCTGTTTTTT. The encoded protein is CASSQWRDTGELFF.

The chain links TRBV19 to TRBJ2-7; 10 bases agree with TRBD1. This CDR3 region has 15 residues. V dropped 3 bases and J dropped 5; count of bases not matched to a gene: 7. Germline V gene sequence: CDR1 LNHDA, CDR2 SQIVND (reference sequence). CDR3 sequence: CASSIRDRGVHEQYF. The CDR3 DNA reads as TGTGCCAGTAGTATCCGGGACAGGGGAGTCCACGAGCAGTACTTC.

CDR3 protein: CASRTGVDQPQHF. The CDR3 DNA follows: TGTGCCAGCAGGACAGGGGTAGATCAGCCCCAGCATTTT. V usage is TRBV6-6 and J usage is TRBJ1-5, with 8 bases identical to TRBD1. The CDR3 runs to 13 residues. The V segment lost 6 bases and the J segment 5 bases; nucleotides outside the gene matches: 3. CDR1 and CDR2 from the germline V gene are MNHNY and SVGAGI (reference sequence).